The rows below give T cell receptor beta chains drawn from one sample of a study of blood T cells in healthy people across ages. TCRdb called the 5' RACE reads again in MiXCR, with one record for every CDR3 protein. The table lists roughly 1,800,000 distinct CDR3 sequences, about 50% of them singletons, with approximately 2.1% in the top ten. Sequenced: blood. All receptors derive from a woman in her thirties or forties in good health. The CDR3 runs from the conserved cysteine through the conserved F or W. A D gene is named only where the DNA matches it firmly. Size is omitted from some rows. Given values are once, few, many or a class for expanded clones.

J: TRBJ1-5
D: TRBD1
V: TRBV29-1
size: once
CDR3: CSVPGAGGGQPQHF
DNA: TGCAGCGTCCCTGGGGCAGGGGGCGGTCAGCCCCAGCATTTT

J: TRBJ1-6
D: -
V: TRBV20-1
size: few
CDR3: CSAATVSSPLHF
DNA: TGCAGTGCTGCGACAGTCTCTTCACCCCTCCACTTT

J: TRBJ1-2
D: -
V: TRBV7-2
size: -
CDR3: CASRLAGQPNYGYTF
DNA: TGTGCCAGCAGGCTAGCGGGACAACCTAACTATGGCTACACCTTC

J: TRBJ2-5
D: -
V: TRBV10-3
size: many
CDR3: CAISNLPGETQYF
DNA: TGTGCCATCAGCAACTTACCGGGAGAGACCCAGTACTTC

J: TRBJ2-7
D: -
V: TRBV9
size: -
CDR3: CASSVGSMGGQYF
DNA: TGTGCCAGCAGCGTAGGGTCTATGGGGGGGCAGTACTTC

J: TRBJ2-5
D: -
V: TRBV20-1
size: few
CDR3: CSARVAFQETQYF
DNA: TGCAGTGCTAGAGTGGCCTTCCAAGAGACCCAGTACTTC

J: TRBJ2-5
D: TRBD2
V: TRBV10-2
size: -
CDR3: CASSAAWAGEETQYF
DNA: TGCGCCAGCAGTGCGGCCTGGGCGGGGGAAGAGACCCAGTACTTC

J: TRBJ2-7
D: -
V: TRBV3-1
size: -
CDR3: CASSQAGTDNEQYF
DNA: TGTGCCAGCAGCCAGGCCGGGACGGATAACGAGCAGTACTTC

J: TRBJ2-5
D: -
V: TRBV7-2
size: few
CDR3: CASTSGGQETQYF
DNA: TGTGCCAGTACCTCTGGCGGACAAGAGACCCAGTACTTC

J: TRBJ1-1
D: TRBD1
V: TRBV4-3
size: -
CDR3: CASSQYRGNTEAFF
DNA: TGCGCCAGCAGCCAATACAGGGGAAACACTGAAGCTTTCTTT

J: TRBJ1-2
D: TRBD1
V: TRBV6-2/TRBV6-3
size: -
CDR3: CASRTGTVVYGYTF
DNA: TGTGCCAGCAGAACAGGGACAGTCGTCTATGGCTACACCTTC

J: TRBJ2-2
D: -
V: TRBV4-3
size: -
CDR3: CASSQDQTGARLTGELFF
DNA: TGCGCCAGCAGCCAAGACCAAACCGGGGCGCGTCTCACCGGGGAGCTGTTTTTT

J: TRBJ1-2
D: TRBD1
V: TRBV6-5
size: few
CDR3: CASTAPGGLGYTF
DNA: TGTGCCAGCACCGCTCCAGGGGGTCTTGGCTACACCTTC

J: TRBJ1-5
D: TRBD1
V: TRBV20-1
size: -
CDR3: CSAGERTGGNQPQHF
DNA: TGCAGTGCTGGTGAGCGGACAGGGGGAAATCAGCCCCAGCATTTT

J: TRBJ2-7
D: -
V: TRBV7-9
size: -
CDR3: CASSPDIGYNEQYF
DNA: TGTGCCAGCAGCCCTGACATTGGATATAACGAGCAGTACTTC

J: TRBJ2-5
D: TRBD2
V: TRBV20-1
size: few
CDR3: CSARLIGLAVVQETQYF
DNA: TGCAGTGCTAGACTCATCGGACTAGCGGTCGTACAAGAGACCCAGTACTTC

J: TRBJ2-5
D: -
V: TRBV20-1
size: few
CDR3: CSASSQAETQYF
DNA: TGCAGTGCTAGCAGCCAAGCGGAGACCCAGTACTTC

J: TRBJ1-2
D: TRBD1
V: TRBV4-1
size: -
CDR3: CASSQDATGGGYTF
DNA: TGCGCCAGCAGCCAAGATGCGACAGGGGGTGGCTACACCTTC

J: TRBJ2-2
D: TRBD2
V: TRBV9
size: -
CDR3: CASSYRTSDTGELFF
DNA: TGTGCCAGCAGCTACCGGACTAGCGACACCGGGGAGCTGTTTTTT

J: TRBJ2-7
D: -
V: TRBV3-1
size: -
CDR3: CASSQGPMGEQYF
DNA: TGTGCCAGCAGCCAAGGACCGATGGGCGAGCAGTACTTC

J: TRBJ2-3
D: TRBD2
V: TRBV29-1
size: -
CDR3: CSASGVNTDTQYF
DNA: TGCAGCGCCAGCGGGGTTAATACAGATACGCAGTATTTT

J: TRBJ1-2
D: -
V: TRBV5-1
size: -
CDR3: CASSLSVNRYGYTF
DNA: TGCGCCAGCAGCTTATCGGTAAACCGCTATGGCTACACCTTC

J: TRBJ2-7
D: TRBD1
V: TRBV6-5
size: -
CDR3: CASRLDRGNNEQYF
DNA: TGTGCCAGCAGGTTGGACAGGGGTAACAATGAGCAGTACTTC

J: TRBJ2-1
D: TRBD1
V: TRBV4-3
size: -
CDR3: CASSQDLRDRAQFF
DNA: TGCGCCAGCAGCCAAGACCTCCGGGACAGGGCGCAGTTCTTC

J: TRBJ2-5
D: -
V: TRBV9
size: -
CDR3: CASSVGSSETQYF
DNA: TGTGCCAGCAGCGTAGGCTCCTCGGAGACCCAGTACTTC